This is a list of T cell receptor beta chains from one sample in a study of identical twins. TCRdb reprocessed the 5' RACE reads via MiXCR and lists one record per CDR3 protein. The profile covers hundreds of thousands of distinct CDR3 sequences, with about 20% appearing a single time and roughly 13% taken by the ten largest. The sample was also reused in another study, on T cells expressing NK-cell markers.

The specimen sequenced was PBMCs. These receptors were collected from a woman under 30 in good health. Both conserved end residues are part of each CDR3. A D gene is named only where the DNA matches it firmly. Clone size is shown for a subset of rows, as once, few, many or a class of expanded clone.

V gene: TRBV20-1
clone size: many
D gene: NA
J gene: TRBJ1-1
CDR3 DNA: TGCAGTGCTAGGCTAGGAGGCCCTAACACTGAAGCTTTCTTT
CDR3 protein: CSARLGGPNTEAFF

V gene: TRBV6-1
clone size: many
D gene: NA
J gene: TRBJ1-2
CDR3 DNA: TGTGCCAGCAGAAACTGGAAAAACAGTGGTAGCTATGGCTACACCTTC
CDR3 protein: CASRNWKNSGSYGYTF

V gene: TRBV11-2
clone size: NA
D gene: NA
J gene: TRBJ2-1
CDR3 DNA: TGTGCCAGCAGCTTTACAGAGAACTACAATGAGCAGTTCTTC
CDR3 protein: CASSFTENYNEQFF

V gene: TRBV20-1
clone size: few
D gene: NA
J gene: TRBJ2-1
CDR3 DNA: TGCAGTGCTAGAGATCCAATGAGGGGGATCGATGAGCAGTTCTTC
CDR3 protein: CSARDPMRGIDEQFF

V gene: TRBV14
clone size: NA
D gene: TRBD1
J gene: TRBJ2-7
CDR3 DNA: TGTGCCAGCACCTCGACAGGGGGGTACGAGCAGTACTTC
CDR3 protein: CASTSTGGYEQYF

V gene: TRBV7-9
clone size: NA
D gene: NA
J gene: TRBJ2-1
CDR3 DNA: TGTGCCAGCAGCTCCACGGGCGAGTCCTCCTACAATGAGCAGTTCTTC
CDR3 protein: CASSSTGESSYNEQFF

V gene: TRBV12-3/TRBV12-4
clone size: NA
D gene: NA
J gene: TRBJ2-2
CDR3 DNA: TGTGCCAGCAGTTTTCAGGGCAGCACCGGGGAGCTGTTTTTT
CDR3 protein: CASSFQGSTGELFF

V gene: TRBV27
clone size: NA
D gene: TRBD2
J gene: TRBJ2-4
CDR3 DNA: TGTGCCAGCAGCCCCAAAGGTAGCGGGCTAGCCAAAAACATTCAGTACTTC
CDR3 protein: CASSPKGSGLAKNIQYF

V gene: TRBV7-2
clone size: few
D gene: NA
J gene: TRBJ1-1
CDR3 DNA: TGTGCCAGCAGCCGATGGGCCGGGAACACTGAAGCTTTCTTT
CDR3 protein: CASSRWAGNTEAFF

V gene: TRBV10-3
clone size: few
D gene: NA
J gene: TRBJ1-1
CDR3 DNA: TGTGCCATCAGTGTTAAGTTACTTACTGAAGCTTTCTTT
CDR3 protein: CAISVKLLTEAFF

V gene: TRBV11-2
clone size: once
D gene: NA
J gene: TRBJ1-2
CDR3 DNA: TGTGCCAGCAGCTTAGATCGAGGAGGGGCTCAGGGCTACACCTTC
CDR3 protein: CASSLDRGGAQGYTF

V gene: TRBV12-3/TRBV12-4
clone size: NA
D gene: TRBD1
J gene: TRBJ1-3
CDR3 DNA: TGTGCCAGCAGGAGACAGGGCATGCCCGGAAACACCATATATTTT
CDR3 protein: CASRRQGMPGNTIYF

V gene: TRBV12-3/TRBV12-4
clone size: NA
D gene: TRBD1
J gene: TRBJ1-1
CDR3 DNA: TGTGCCAGCAGTCTTTCCGGGACAGGGACTTTCTTT
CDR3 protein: CASSLSGTGTFF

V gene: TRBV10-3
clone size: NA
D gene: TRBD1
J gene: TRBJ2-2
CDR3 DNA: TGTGCCATCAGTGAACCACAAGGACAGGAGAACACCGGGGAGCTGTTTTTT
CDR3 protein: CAISEPQGQENTGELFF

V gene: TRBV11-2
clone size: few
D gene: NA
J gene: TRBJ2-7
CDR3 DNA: TGTGCCAGCAGCTCTATCCTATTAACGACAGGAAGGCCCTACGAGCAGTACTTC
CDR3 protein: CASSSILLTTGRPYEQYF

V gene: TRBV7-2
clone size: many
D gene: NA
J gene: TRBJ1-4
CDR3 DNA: TGTGCCAGCAGCTTAGCCGGCGCTCGGGATGAAAAACTGTTTTTT
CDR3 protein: CASSLAGARDEKLFF

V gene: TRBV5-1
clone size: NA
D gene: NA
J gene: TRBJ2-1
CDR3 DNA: TGCGCCAGCAGTTTCGGAGCAGGAAACTACAATGAGCAGTTCTTC
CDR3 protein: CASSFGAGNYNEQFF

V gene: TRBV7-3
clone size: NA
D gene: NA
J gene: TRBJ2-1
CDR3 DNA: TGTGCCAGCAGCTTAACGCAGGGGGGCCACAATGAGCAGTTCTTC
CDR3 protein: CASSLTQGGHNEQFF

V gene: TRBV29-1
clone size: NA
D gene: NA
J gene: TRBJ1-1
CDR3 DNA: TGCAGCGTTAGACAGACGAACACTGAAGCTTTCTTT
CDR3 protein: CSVRQTNTEAFF

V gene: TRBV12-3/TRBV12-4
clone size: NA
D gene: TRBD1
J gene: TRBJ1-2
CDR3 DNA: TGTGCCAGCAGTTTAAACCCCCAGGGGGCGGGCGGCTACACCTTC
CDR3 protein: CASSLNPQGAGGYTF

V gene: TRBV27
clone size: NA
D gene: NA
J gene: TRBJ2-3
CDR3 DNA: TGTGCCAGCAGAGAGGGGTCTAGAACAGATACGCAGTATTTT
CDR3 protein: CASREGSRTDTQYF

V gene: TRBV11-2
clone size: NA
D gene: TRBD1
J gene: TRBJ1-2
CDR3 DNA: TGTGCCAGCAGCTTAGTAGGCGGGACAGCCTATGGCTACACCTTC
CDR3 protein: CASSLVGGTAYGYTF

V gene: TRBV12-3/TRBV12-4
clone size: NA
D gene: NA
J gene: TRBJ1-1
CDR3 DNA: TGTGCCAGCAATTTTAAGGGCCTGGGCACTGAAGCTTTCTTT
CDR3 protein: CASNFKGLGTEAFF